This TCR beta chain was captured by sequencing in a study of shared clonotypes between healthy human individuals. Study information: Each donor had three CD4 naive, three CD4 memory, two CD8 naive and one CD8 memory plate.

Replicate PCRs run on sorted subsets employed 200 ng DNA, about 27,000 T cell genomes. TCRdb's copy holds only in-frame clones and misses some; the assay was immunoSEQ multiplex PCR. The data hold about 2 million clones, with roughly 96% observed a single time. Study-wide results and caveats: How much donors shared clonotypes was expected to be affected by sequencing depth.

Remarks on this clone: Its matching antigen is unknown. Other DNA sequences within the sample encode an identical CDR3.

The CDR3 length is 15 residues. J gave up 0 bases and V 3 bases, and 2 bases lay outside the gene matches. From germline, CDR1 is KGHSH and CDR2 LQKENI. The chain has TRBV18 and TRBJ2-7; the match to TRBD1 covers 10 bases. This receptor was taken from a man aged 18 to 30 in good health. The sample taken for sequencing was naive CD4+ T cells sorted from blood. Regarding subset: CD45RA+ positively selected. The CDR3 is CASSPRTGGSYEQYF. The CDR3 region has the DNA TGTGCCAGCTCACCCCGGACAGGGGGCTCCTACGAGCAGTACTTC.